This T cell receptor beta chain was captured in a study of blood T cell repertoires in COVID-19. Overall study: Samples representing acute and convalescent COVID-19 were sourced from the United States, Italy and Spain.

Membership in each cohort depended on participant-reported clinical history. Each recovered donor of Cohort 3 presented with two negative PCRs, clearance, or symptom resolution. This clone was recorded once. Germline V CDR1 and CDR2: DFQATT, SNEGSKA (reference sequence). Trimming stripped 0 bases from V and 4 bases from J, with 3 bases between. CDR3 length equals 11 residues. As originally analysed: Scientists estimated how many nucleated cells there were by amplifying reference gene primers. TCRdb keeps only in-frame clones here, not all; method: immunoSEQ multiplex PCR. V, J and clone size derive from that table, while D and trimming were established from the DNA sequence. The sample carries fewer than 300,000 clones, 85% recorded once.

The sequence was collected from a woman between 45 and 60 years old who had recovered from COVID-19. The chain uses TRBV20-1 and TRBJ1-1, with unresolved D. The material sequenced was PBMCs or T cells enriched from blood (not recorded which). In DNA form, the CDR3 reads TGCAGTGCTAGAGACGGCACTGAAGCTTTCTTT. As protein: CSARDGTEAFF.